Listed below are T cell receptor beta chains from one sample, sequenced in a study of cytomegalovirus exposure and HLA in healthy donors. This table comes from immunoSEQ multiplex PCR, and its TCRdb copy is limited to in-frame clones, with some not included. The top ten hold 1.2% of the sample, which has some 120,000 clones, around 80% seen once. The sequencing sample was made of PBMCs. These receptors were obtained from a female donor in good health and CMV-seronegative. CDR3s include the opening cysteine and the closing phenylalanine or tryptophan. A D gene is named only where the DNA matches it firmly. Clone size, where shown, is once, few, many, or a class for clones that have expanded.

TRBJ2-7,NA,TRBV29-1,TRBD1,CSVVGQGAYEQYF,TGCAGCGTCGTGGGACAGGGGGCTTACGAGCAGTACTTC
TRBJ2-7,once,TRBV29-1,TRBD1,CSTGTGLGEQYF,TGCAGCACCGGGACAGGTTTGGGCGAGCAGTACTTC
TRBJ2-3,NA,TRBV5-1,TRBD1,CASTGQVNTDTQYF,TGCGCCAGCACGGGACAGGTTAACACAGATACGCAGTATTTT
TRBJ2-1,NA,TRBV11-1,TRBD2,CASSFGTSAHNEQFF,TGTGCCAGCAGCTTCGGGACTAGCGCCCACAATGAGCAGTTCTTC
TRBJ2-3,NA,TRBV5-1,TRBD2,CASSLEASGGPIDTQYF,TGCGCCAGCAGCTTGGAGGCTAGCGGGGGGCCGATAGATACGCAGTATTTT
TRBJ2-7,NA,TRBV2,NA,CASTQGYEQYF,TGTGCCAGCACCCAGGGTTACGAGCAGTACTTC
TRBJ2-7,NA,TRBV10-3,NA,CATGTLYEQYF,TGTGCCACCGGTACCCTCTACGAGCAGTACTTC
TRBJ2-7,NA,TRBV6-1,NA,CASSERTTYEQYF,TGTGCCAGCAGTGAAAGAACAACCTACGAGCAGTACTTC
TRBJ1-5,NA,TRBV7-2,NA,CASSLINGNQPQHF,TGTGCCAGCAGCTTAATCAATGGCAATCAGCCCCAGCATTTT
TRBJ2-2,NA,TRBV30,NA,CAWKVGTNTGELFF,TGTGCCTGGAAGGTCGGGACGAACACCGGGGAGCTGTTTTTT
TRBJ2-3,NA,TRBV15,NA,CATSSHLLTSTDTQYF,TGTGCCACCTCGTCACACTTACTAACTAGCACAGATACGCAGTATTTT
TRBJ2-5,NA,TRBV5-1,NA,CASRPGQYQETQYF,TGCGCCAGCAGACCCGGACAGTACCAAGAGACCCAGTACTTC
TRBJ1-6,NA,TRBV30,NA,CAWSLGSSYNSPLHF,TGTGCCTGGAGTCTCGGGAGCTCCTATAATTCACCCCTCCACTTT
TRBJ2-7,NA,TRBV7-3,TRBD2,CASSSPWAGGLNEQYF,TGTGCCAGCAGCTCCCCCTGGGCGGGGGGGCTTAACGAGCAGTACTTC
TRBJ1-2,NA,TRBV25-1,NA,CASSQAGVYGYTF,TGTGCCAGCAGTCAAGCAGGGGTCTATGGCTACACCTTC
TRBJ2-3,NA,TRBV6-5,NA,CASSFSGAGYTDTQYF,TGTGCCAGCAGTTTTTCAGGGGCCGGCTACACAGATACGCAGTATTTT
TRBJ2-1,NA,TRBV6-5,NA,CASSYSPRLADNEQFF,TGTGCCAGCAGTTACTCGCCTAGGTTGGCGGACAATGAGCAGTTCTTC
TRBJ1-2,NA,TRBV29-1,TRBD1,CSVLQGARVGYTF,TGCAGCGTCTTACAGGGGGCGCGGGTTGGCTACACCTTC
TRBJ2-5,NA,TRBV9,TRBD2,CASSVTGGLAGAQETQYF,TGTGCCAGCAGCGTAACTGGAGGACTAGCGGGAGCCCAAGAGACCCAGTACTTC
TRBJ2-5,once,TRBV2,NA,CASSVQGSDQETQYF,TGTGCCAGCAGTGTACAGGGCTCGGACCAAGAGACCCAGTACTTC
TRBJ2-1,NA,TRBV21-1,NA,CASNDGTSEYNEQFF,TGTGCCAGCAACGACGGGACTAGCGAATACAATGAGCAGTTCTTC
TRBJ1-3,NA,TRBV5-1,TRBD1,CASSLVPGGGNTIYF,TGCGCCAGCAGCTTGGTTCCAGGGGGAGGAAACACCATATATTTT
TRBJ2-7,NA,TRBV27,NA,CASSPRGSRMYEQYF,TGTGCCAGCAGTCCGAGGGGGAGTCGGATGTACGAGCAGTACTTC
TRBJ2-1,NA,TRBV7-9,NA,CASSQRQYNEQFF,TGTGCCAGCAGCCAACGACAGTACAATGAGCAGTTCTTC
TRBJ1-5,medium-sized,TRBV6-4,NA,CASTTGSYSNQPQHF,TGTGCCAGTACAACAGGATCTTATAGCAATCAGCCCCAGCATTTT
TRBJ2-7,NA,TRBV27,TRBD1,CASAFRDSYEQYF,TGTGCCAGCGCATTCCGGGACAGCTACGAGCAGTACTTC
TRBJ1-4,once,TRBV5-1,TRBD1,CASSLEQGGEKLFF,TGCGCCAGCAGCTTGGAACAGGGGGGCGAAAAACTGTTTTTT
TRBJ2-7,NA,TRBV27,TRBD2,CASSRLAGREQYF,TGTGCCAGCAGCCGACTAGCGGGAAGGGAGCAGTACTTC
TRBJ1-3,NA,TRBV5-5,NA,CASSLVPQGRNTIYF,TGTGCCAGCAGCTTGGTCCCCCAGGGCCGAAACACCATATATTTT
TRBJ2-7,NA,TRBV6-1,TRBD2,CASSDRLAGVYEQYF,TGTGCCAGCAGTGACCGACTAGCGGGAGTTTACGAGCAGTACTTC
TRBJ1-2,NA,TRBV5-1,NA,CASSLSLTNYGYTF,TGCGCCAGCAGCTTAAGCCTTACTAACTATGGCTACACCTTC
TRBJ2-5,NA,TRBV4-1,TRBD2,CASSQGSGGRETQYF,TGCGCCAGCAGCCAAGGGAGCGGGGGCCGAGAGACCCAGTACTTC
TRBJ2-1,NA,TRBV14,TRBD2,CASSLFTSGYNEQFF,TGTGCCAGCAGTCTGTTTACTAGCGGTTACAATGAGCAGTTCTTC
TRBJ1-4,once,TRBV2,NA,CASSETGVGEKLFF,TGTGCCAGCAGTGAAACGGGGGTTGGAGAAAAACTGTTTTTT
TRBJ1-3,NA,TRBV27,NA,CARPPGFGNTIYF,TGTGCCAGGCCGCCAGGGTTTGGAAACACCATATATTTT
TRBJ1-6,NA,TRBV9,TRBD1,CASSMATGNPNSPLHF,TGTGCCAGCAGCATGGCGACAGGGAACCCTAATTCACCCCTCCACTTT
TRBJ2-5,NA,TRBV6-1,NA,CASILSGAPETQYF,TGTGCCAGCATCCTAAGTGGGGCACCAGAGACCCAGTACTTC
TRBJ2-5,NA,TRBV11-2,NA,CAGSSIQGWETQYF,TGTGCCGGCAGCTCAATCCAGGGTTGGGAGACCCAGTACTTC
TRBJ2-5,NA,TRBV7-2,TRBD2,CASSLGVLGGRETQYF,TGTGCCAGCAGCCTGGGAGTTCTGGGGGGGAGAGAGACCCAGTACTTC
TRBJ2-7,NA,TRBV5-5,NA,CASSLTGPGPREQYF,TGTGCCAGCAGCTTGACAGGACCAGGGCCACGGGAGCAGTACTTC
TRBJ2-1,NA,TRBV11-2,NA,CASSSQTASYNEQFF,TGTGCCAGCAGCTCCCAGACAGCTTCTTACAATGAGCAGTTCTTC
TRBJ2-7,NA,TRBV6-1,TRBD1,CASSPTGTGLYEQYF,TGTGCCAGCAGCCCGACCGGGACAGGGCTATACGAGCAGTACTTC
TRBJ2-3,NA,TRBV9,TRBD2,CASSVVGLGLDTDTQYF,TGTGCCAGCAGCGTAGTAGGACTAGGACTTGACACAGATACGCAGTATTTT
TRBJ2-7,NA,TRBV27,TRBD2,CASSLTSGEIYEQYF,TGTGCCAGCAGCCTTACTAGCGGAGAAATCTACGAGCAGTACTTC
TRBJ1-1,NA,TRBV27,NA,CASSLLGRSEAFF,TGTGCCAGCAGTTTATTGGGGAGGTCGGAAGCTTTCTTT
TRBJ2-3,NA,TRBV7-2,NA,CASSLARSRTDTQYF,TGTGCCAGCAGCTTAGCGAGGAGCCGCACAGATACGCAGTATTTT
TRBJ1-5,few,TRBV6-1,TRBD1,CASSGVQGRPKHQPQHF,TGTGCCAGCAGTGGCGTACAGGGGCGTCCAAAGCATCAGCCCCAGCATTTT
TRBJ2-2,few,TRBV4-1,NA,CASSQSRNTGELFF,TGCGCCAGCAGCCAATCCAGGAACACCGGGGAGCTGTTTTTT
TRBJ2-7,NA,TRBV7-2,NA,CASSPDKVTYEQYF,TGTGCCAGCAGCCCGGACAAAGTGACCTACGAGCAGTACTTC
TRBJ2-4,NA,TRBV9,TRBD1,CASSGSRKTGLNSQYF,TGTGCCAGCAGCGGAAGTAGGAAGACAGGGTTAAACAGTCAGTACTTC
TRBJ2-7,NA,TRBV7-8,TRBD1,CASSLVTGGGDEQYF,TGTGCCAGCAGCTTAGTAACAGGGGGAGGAGACGAGCAGTACTTC
TRBJ2-7,NA,TRBV13,NA,CASSPATGTLPPEQYF,TGTGCCAGCAGCCCGGCTACCGGGACTCTCCCGCCCGAGCAGTACTTC
TRBJ2-7,NA,TRBV7-9,NA,CASSDSGRYYEQYF,TGTGCCAGCAGTGACAGTGGTCGCTACTACGAGCAGTACTTC
TRBJ1-6,NA,TRBV2,NA,CASSEARTHSPLHF,TGTGCCAGCAGTGAAGCTAGAACGCATTCACCCCTCCACTTT
TRBJ2-2,NA,TRBV6-5,TRBD2,CASRTQLAGPGELFF,TGTGCCAGCAGGACACAACTAGCGGGACCCGGGGAGCTGTTTTTT
TRBJ1-1,NA,TRBV11-2,TRBD1,CASSAGQGTEAFF,TGTGCCAGCAGCGCCGGACAGGGGACCGAAGCTTTCTTT
TRBJ2-5,NA,TRBV6-5,TRBD2,CASSLSGGYETQYF,TGTGCCAGCAGCCTTAGCGGGGGTTATGAGACCCAGTACTTC